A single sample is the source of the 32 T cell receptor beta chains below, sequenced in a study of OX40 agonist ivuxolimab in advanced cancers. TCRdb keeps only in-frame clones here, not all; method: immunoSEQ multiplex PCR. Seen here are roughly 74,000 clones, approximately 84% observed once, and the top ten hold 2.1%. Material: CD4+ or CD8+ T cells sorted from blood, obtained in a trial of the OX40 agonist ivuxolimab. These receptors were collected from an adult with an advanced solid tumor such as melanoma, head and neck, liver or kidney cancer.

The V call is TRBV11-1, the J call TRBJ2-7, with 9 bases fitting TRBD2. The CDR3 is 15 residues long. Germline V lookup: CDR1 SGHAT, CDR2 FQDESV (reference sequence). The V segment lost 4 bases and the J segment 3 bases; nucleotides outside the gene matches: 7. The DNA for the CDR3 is TGTGCCAGCAGCTCTAGCGGGGTCGGGATCTACGAGCAGTACTTC. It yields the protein CASSSSGVGIYEQYF.

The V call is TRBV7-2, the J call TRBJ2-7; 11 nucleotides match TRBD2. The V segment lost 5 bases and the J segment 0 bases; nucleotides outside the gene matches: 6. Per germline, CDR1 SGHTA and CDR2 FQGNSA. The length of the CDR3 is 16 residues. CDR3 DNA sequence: TGTGCCAGCAGCGGCACTAGCGGGAGTTACTCCTACGAGCAGTACTTC. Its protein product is CASSGTSGSYSYEQYF.

CDR3 protein: CASSDTIQGYEQYF. CDR3 bases: TGTGCCAGCAGCGACACTATCCAGGGCTACGAGCAGTACTTC. The chain has TRBV5-6 and TRBJ2-7; tentatively, D is TRBD1 (5 bases). This CDR3 region has 14 residues. V was shortened by 4 bases and J by 3 bases, with 14 bases between the two germline ends. Germline lookup yields CDR1 SGHDT and CDR2 YYEEEE.

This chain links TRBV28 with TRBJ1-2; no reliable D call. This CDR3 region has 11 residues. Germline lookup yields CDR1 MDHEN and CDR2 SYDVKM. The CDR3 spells CGVSHNYGYTF. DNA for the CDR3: TGTGGAGTATCCCATAACTATGGCTACACCTTC.

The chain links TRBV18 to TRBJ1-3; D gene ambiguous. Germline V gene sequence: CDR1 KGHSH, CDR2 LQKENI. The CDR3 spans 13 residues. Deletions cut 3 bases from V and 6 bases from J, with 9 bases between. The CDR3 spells CASSPNNANTIYF. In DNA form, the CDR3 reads TGTGCCAGCTCACCGAATAATGCAAACACCATATATTTT.

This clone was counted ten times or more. CDR3 sequence: CASSAGSPLHF. CDR3 bases: TGTGCCAGCAGTGCTGGTTCACCCCTCCACTTT. This chain joins TRBV2 and TRBJ1-6; D remains unclear. The CDR3 consists of 11 residues. Germline assignment: CDR1 SNHLY and CDR2 FYNNEI. With 4 bases removed from V and 9 bases from J, the gap between germline ends came to 4 bases.

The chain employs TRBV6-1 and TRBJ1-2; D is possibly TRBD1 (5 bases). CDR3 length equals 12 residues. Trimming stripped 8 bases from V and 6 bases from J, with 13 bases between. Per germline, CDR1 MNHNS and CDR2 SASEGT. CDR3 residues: CASLRRGDGYTF. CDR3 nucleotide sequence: TGTGCCAGCCTTAGGAGAGGGGATGGCTACACCTTC.

CDR3 residues: CASSPQTGEKASPLHF. The CDR3 region has the DNA TGTGCCAGCAGCCCTCAGACAGGGGAGAAGGCTTCACCCCTCCACTTT. The chain combines TRBV28 with TRBJ1-6, with 8 bases identical to TRBD1. Germline V gene sequence: CDR1 MDHEN, CDR2 SYDVKM. This CDR3 has 16 amino acids. Unmatched junction bases numbered 13, after V lost 6 bases and J lost 9 bases.

Here the CDR3 DNA reads TGTGCCAGCAGCCAACTCAGGGCAGAGAATGAGCAGTTCTTC. It encodes CASSQLRAENEQFF. V gene TRBV14 combines with J gene TRBJ2-1; D is perhaps TRBD1 (5 bases). This CDR3 has 14 residues. Per the germline V gene, CDR1 is SGHDN and CDR2 is FVKESK. Trimming left V 2 bases short and J 7 bases short, with 12 bases between.

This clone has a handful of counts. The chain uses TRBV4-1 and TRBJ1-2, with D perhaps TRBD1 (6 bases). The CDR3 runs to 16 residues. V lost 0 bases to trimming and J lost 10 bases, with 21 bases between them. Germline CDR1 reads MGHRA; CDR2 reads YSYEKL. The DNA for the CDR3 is TGCGCCAGCAGCCAAGAATCTTCGCTTTCGGGGGGCGCCTACACCTTC. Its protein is CASSQESSLSGGAYTF.

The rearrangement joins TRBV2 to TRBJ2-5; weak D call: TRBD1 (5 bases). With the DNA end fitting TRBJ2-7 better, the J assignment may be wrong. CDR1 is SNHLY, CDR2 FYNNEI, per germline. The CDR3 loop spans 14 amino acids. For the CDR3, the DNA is TGTGCCAGCAGTGAACTTGGGGCCTCCTACGAGCAGTACTTC. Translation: CASSELGASYEQYF.

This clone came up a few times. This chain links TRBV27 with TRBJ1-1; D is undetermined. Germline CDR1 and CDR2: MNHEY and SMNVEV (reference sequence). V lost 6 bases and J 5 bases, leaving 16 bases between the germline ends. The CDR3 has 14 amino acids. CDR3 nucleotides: TGTGCCAGCAGCAGAATAAGAGGGAGGACTGAAGCTTTCTTT. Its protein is CASSRIRGRTEAFF.

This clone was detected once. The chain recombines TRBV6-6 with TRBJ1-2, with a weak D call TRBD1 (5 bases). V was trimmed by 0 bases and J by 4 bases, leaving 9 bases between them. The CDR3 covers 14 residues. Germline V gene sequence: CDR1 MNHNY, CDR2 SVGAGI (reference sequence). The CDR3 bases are TGTGCCAGCAGTTACTCCATGGGGCGCTATGGCTACACCTTC. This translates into CASSYSMGRYGYTF.

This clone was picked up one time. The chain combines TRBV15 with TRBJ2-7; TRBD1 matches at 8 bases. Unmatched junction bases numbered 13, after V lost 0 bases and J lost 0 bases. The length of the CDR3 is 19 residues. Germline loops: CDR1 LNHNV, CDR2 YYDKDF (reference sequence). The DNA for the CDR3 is TGTGCCACCAGCAGAGATGGAGGGCCTCAGACAGGGGTCTCCTACGAGCAGTACTTC. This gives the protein CATSRDGGPQTGVSYEQYF.

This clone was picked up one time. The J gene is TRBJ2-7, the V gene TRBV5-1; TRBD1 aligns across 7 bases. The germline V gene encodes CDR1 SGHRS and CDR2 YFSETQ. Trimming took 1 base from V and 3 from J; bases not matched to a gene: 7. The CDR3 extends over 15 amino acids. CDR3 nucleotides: TGCGCCAGCAGCTTGTCCCATGGACAGGACTACGAGCAGTACTTC. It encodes CASSLSHGQDYEQYF.

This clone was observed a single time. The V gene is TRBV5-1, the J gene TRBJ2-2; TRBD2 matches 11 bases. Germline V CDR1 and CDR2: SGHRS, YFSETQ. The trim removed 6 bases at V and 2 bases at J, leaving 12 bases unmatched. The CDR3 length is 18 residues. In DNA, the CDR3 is TGCGCCAGCACCTTTATACCTCTAGCGGGAGGAAACACCGGGGAGCTGTTTTTT. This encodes CASTFIPLAGGNTGELFF.

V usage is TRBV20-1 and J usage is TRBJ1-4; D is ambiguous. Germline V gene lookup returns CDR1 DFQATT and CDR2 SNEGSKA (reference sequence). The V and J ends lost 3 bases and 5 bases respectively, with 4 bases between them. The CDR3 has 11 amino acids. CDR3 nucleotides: TGCAGTGCTAGGGGGAATGAAAAACTGTTTTTT. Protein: CSARGNEKLFF.

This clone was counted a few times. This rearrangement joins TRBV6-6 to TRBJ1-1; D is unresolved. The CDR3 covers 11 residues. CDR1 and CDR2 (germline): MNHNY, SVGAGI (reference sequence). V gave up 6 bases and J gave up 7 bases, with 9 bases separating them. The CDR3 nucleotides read TGTGCCAGCAGCCGCGACGGTGAAGCTTTCTTT. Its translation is CASSRDGEAFF.

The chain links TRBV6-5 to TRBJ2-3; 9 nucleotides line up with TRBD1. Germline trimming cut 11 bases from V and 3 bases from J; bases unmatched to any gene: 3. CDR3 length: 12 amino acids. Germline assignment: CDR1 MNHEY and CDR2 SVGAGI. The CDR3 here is CAVGQGTDTQYF. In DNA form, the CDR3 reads TGTGCCGTGGGACAGGGAACAGATACGCAGTATTTT.

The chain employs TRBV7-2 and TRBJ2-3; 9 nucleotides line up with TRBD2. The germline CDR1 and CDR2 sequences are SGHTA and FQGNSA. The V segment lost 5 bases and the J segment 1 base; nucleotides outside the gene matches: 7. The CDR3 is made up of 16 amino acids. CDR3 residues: CASSQGVAGGTDTQYF. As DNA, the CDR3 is TGTGCCAGCAGCCAGGGGGTAGCGGGAGGCACAGATACGCAGTATTTT.

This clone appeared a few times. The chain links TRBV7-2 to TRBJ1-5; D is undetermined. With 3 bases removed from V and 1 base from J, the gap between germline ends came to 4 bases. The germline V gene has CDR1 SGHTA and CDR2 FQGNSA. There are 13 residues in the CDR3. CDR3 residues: CASSFQSNQPQHF. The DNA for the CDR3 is TGTGCCAGCAGCTTCCAAAGCAATCAGCCCCAGCATTTT.

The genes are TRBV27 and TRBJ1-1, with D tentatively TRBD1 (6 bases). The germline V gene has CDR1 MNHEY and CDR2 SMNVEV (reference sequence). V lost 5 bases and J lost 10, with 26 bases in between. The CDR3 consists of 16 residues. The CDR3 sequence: CASSAYTGAGALSAFF. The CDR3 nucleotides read TGTGCCAGCAGTGCCTATACGGGGGCGGGGGCCTTGTCAGCTTTCTTT.

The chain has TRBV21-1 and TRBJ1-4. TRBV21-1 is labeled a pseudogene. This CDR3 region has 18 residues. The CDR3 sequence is CASTPPLRPGATNEKLFF. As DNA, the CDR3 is TGTGCCAGCACCCCCCCTCTACGACCGGGGGCAACTAATGAAAAACTGTTTTTT.

CDR3 DNA sequence: TGTGCCAGCAGTCAACAGGGGTCCGTAAGCGGGGAGCTGTTTTTT. Protein: CASSQQGSVSGELFF. This sequence joins TRBV6-5 and TRBJ2-2; 7 positions agree with TRBD1. Looked up from germline, CDR1 is MNHEY and CDR2 is SVGAGI. CDR3 length: 15 residues. V gave up 5 bases and J gave up 7 bases; unmatched junction bases: 10.

The CDR3 region is CASKGSAGNTEAFF. The CDR3, as DNA: TGTGCCAGCAAGGGGTCGGCAGGGAACACTGAAGCTTTCTTT. This chain joins TRBV2 and TRBJ1-1, with a possible D match to TRBD1 (5 bases). Per germline, CDR1 SNHLY and CDR2 FYNNEI. Trimming shortened V by 7 bases and J by 1 base, and 13 bases separated the two germline ends. The CDR3 length is 14 residues.

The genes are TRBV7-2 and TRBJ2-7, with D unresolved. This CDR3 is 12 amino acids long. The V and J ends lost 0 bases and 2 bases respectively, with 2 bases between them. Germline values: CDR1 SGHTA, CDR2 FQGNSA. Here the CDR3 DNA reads TGTGCCAGCAGCTTAGCTACCTACGAGCAGTACTTC. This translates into CASSLATYEQYF. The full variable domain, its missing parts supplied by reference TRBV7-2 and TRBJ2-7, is GAGVSQSPSNKVTEKGKDVELRCDPISGHTALYWYRQSLGQGLEFLIYFQGNSAPDKSGLPSDRFSAERTGGSVSTLTIQRTQQEDSAVYLCASSLATYEQYFGPGTRLTVT.

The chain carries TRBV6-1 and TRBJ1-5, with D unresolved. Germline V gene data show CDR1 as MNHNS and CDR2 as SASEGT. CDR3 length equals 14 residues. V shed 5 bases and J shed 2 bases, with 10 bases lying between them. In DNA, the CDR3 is TGTGCCAGCAGTCCAGGTTGGGGCAATCAGCCCCAGCATTTT. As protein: CASSPGWGNQPQHF.

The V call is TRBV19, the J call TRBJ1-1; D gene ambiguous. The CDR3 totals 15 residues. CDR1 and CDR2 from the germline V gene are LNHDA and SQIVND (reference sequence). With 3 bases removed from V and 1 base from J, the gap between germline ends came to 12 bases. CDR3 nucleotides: TGTGCCAGTAGTATCAAGGCCCCCGGGAACACTGAAGCTTTCTTT. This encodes CASSIKAPGNTEAFF.

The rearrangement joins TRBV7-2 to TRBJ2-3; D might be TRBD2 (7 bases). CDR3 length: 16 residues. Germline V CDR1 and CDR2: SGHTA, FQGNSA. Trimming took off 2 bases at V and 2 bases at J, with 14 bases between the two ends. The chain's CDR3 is CASSLIPGGLTDTQYF. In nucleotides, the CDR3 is TGTGCCAGCAGCTTAATTCCGGGGGGCCTCACAGATACGCAGTATTTT.

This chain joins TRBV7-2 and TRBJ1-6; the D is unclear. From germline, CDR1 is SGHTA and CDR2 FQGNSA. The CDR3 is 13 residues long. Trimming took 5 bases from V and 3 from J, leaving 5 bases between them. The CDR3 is CASSRGYNSPLHF. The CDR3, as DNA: TGTGCCAGCAGCCGGGGCTATAATTCACCCCTCCACTTT.

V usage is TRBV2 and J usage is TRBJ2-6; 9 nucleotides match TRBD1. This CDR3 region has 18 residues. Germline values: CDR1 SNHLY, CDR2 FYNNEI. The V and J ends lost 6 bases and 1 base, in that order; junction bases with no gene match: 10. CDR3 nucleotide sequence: TGTGCCAGCAGCCAACAGGGGGCATCCCGTTCTGGGGCCAACGTCCTGACTTTC. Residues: CASSQQGASRSGANVLTF.

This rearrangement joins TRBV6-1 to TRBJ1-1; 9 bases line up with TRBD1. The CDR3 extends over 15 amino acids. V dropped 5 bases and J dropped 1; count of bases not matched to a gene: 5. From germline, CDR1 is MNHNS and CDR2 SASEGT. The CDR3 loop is CASSKKGQGNTEAFF. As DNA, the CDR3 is TGTGCCAGCAGTAAAAAGGGACAGGGGAACACTGAAGCTTTCTTT.